This TCR beta chain appears in the sequencing data of a study of T cell responses to AZD1222 COVID-19 vaccine. The count of this clone is one. Its antigen is unidentified. Study-level results: Repertoire sampling happened only post peak T cell response.

The CDR3 sequence is 14 residues long. The trim removed 7 bases at V and 3 bases at J, leaving 7 bases unmatched. In germline, CDR1 is MDHEN, CDR2 SYDVKM. Sequencing was performed with immunoSEQ multiplex PCR; in TCRdb, only in-frame clones are kept and a portion is missing. The sample carries roughly 90,000 clones, over 85% recorded once. This chain connects TRBV28 to TRBJ2-3; TRBD2 matches 7 bases. The material was peripheral blood, obtained 28 days after the second AZD1222 dose. The sequence was collected from an adult who received the AZD1222 COVID-19 vaccine. The chain's CDR3 is CASTALAETDTQYF. In DNA, the CDR3 is TGTGCCAGCACTGCCCTAGCGGAGACAGATACGCAGTATTTT.